This T cell receptor beta chain was retrieved from a study of human T cells and chemical hapten exposure. Unique molecular identifiers were attached to individual cDNA molecules within the library. As handled by the study authors: Sampled TCR counts reached a median of roughly 98,000 per sample, with values ranging from roughly 20,000 to 750,000. TCRdb re-called the RACE reads through MiXCR, storing one row per CDR3 protein. The V and J calls reflect TCRdb's pipeline rather than the authors' work. The sample includes some 77,000 distinct CDR3 sequences, around 9.4% of them seen just once. This clonotype was found a few times. Its antigen is unidentified. The time point is: healthy volunteer bleed at 6 weeks. Unfractionated whole blood served as the source for total RNA extraction. In germline, CDR1 is SGHRS, CDR2 YFSETQ. V was pared by 0 bases and J by 5 bases, with 10 bases between. This CDR3 comprises 14 residues.

Points from the study as a whole: TCRs exceeding 1 in 1000 frequency stayed unchanged with DPC sensitization.

The rearrangement uses TRBV5-1 and TRBJ2-3; D unresolved. The sample taken for sequencing was whole blood. This sequence was found in a female donor in good health. Some clones in this sample may be carry-over from other donors' samples. This chain's CDR3 is CASSLGYSGDTQYF. In nucleotides, the CDR3 is TGCGCCAGCAGCTTGGGGTACTCCGGAGATACGCAGTATTTT. The full variable domain, its missing parts supplied by reference TRBV5-1 and TRBJ2-3, is KAGVTQTPRYLIKTRGQQVTLSCSPISGHRSVSWYQQTPGQGLQFLFEYFSETQRNKGNFPGRFSGRQFSNSRSEMNVSTLELGDSALYLCASSLGYSGDTQYFGPGTRLTVL.